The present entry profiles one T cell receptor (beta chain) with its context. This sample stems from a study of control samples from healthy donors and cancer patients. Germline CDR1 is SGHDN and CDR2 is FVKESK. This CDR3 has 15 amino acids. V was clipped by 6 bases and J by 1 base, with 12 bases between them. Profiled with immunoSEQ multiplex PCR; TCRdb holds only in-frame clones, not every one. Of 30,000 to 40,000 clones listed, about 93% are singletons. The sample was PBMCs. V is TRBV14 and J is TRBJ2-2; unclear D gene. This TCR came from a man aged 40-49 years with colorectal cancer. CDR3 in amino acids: CASRDQHRNTGELFF. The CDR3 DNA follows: TGTGCCAGCAGGGACCAACATAGGAACACCGGGGAGCTGTTTTTT.